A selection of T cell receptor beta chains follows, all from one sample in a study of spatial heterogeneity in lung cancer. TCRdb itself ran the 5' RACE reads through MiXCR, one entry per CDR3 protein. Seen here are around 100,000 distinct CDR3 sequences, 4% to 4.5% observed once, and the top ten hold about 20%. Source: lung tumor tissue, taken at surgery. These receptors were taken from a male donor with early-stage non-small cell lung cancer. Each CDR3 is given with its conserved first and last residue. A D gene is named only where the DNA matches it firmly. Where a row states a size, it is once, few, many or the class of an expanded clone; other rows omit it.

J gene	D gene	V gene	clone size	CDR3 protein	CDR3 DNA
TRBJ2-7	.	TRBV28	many	CASSPGGTNSYEQYF	TGTGCCAGCTCTCCCGGCGGGACAAATTCCTACGAGCAGTACTTC
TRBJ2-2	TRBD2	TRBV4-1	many	CASSQNVLAGAGELFF	TGCGCCAGCAGCCAAAATGTCCTAGCGGGAGCCGGGGAGCTGTTTTTT
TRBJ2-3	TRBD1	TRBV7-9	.	CASSQNQGALADTQYF	TGTGCCAGCAGCCAGAATCAGGGGGCATTAGCAGATACGCAGTATTTT
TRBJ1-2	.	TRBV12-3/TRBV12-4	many	CASSLGSYGYTF	TGTGCCAGCAGTTTAGGGTCCTATGGCTACACCTTC
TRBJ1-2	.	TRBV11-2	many	CASSPLDGKSAQGYTF	TGTGCCAGCAGCCCTCTAGACGGCAAGAGTGCGCAGGGCTACACCTTC
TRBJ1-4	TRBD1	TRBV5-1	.	CASSLEGQGTTNEKLFF	TGCGCCAGCAGCTTGGAGGGACAGGGGACAACTAATGAAAAACTGTTTTTT
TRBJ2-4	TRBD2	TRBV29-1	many	CSVEGRTSGRRIQYF	TGCAGCGTTGAGGGCCGGACTAGCGGGAGACGGATTCAGTACTTC
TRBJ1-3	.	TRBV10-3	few	CATAGRGSPPWGGNTIYF	TGTGCCACGGCCGGTCGGGGCAGCCCCCCTTGGGGGGGAAACACCATATATTTT
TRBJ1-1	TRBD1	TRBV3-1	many	CASSQSRGSAEAFF	TGTGCCAGCAGCCAATCCAGGGGGTCGGCTGAAGCTTTCTTT
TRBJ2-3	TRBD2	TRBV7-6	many	CASIAGGTDTQYF	TGTGCCAGCATAGCGGGAGGCACAGATACGCAGTATTTT
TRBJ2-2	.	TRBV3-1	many	CASSQGGGGESGELFF	TGTGCCAGCAGCCAAGGTGGCGGGGGCGAGTCCGGGGAGCTGTTTTTT